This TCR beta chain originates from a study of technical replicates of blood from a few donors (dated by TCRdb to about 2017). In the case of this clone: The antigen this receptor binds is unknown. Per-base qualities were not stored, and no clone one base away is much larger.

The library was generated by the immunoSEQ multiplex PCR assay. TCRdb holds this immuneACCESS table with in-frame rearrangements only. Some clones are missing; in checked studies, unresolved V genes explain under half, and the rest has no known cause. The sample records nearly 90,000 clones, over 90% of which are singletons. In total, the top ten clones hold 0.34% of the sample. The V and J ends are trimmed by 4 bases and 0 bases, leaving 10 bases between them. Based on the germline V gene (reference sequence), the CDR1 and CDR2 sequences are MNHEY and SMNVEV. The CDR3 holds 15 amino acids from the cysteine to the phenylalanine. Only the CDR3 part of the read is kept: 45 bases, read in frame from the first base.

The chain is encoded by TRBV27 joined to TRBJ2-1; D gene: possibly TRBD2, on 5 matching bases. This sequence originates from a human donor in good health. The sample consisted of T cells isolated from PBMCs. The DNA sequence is TGTGCCAGCAGTTCCGGGATTGGCTCCTACAATGAGCAGTTCTTC. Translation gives CASSSGIGSYNEQFF.